Listed here are 15 T cell receptor beta chains from one sample, sequenced in a study of T cells in women clearing cervical HPV infection. Using immunoSEQ multiplex PCR, the repertoire was profiled, and TCRdb retains in-frame clones only, with some absent. In total, the table holds 15,000 to 20,000 clones. Sequenced: blood buffy coat. The receptors here all came from a woman between 18 and 70 years old with a cervical HPV16 infection that either progressed to CIN3+ or cleared (not recorded which).

As regards this clone: Read sequence stops 3 residues before the CDR3 end, and the germline J gene provides the missing end. The chain combines TRBV6-1 with TRBJ2-5, with TRBD1 matching 8 bases. Germline V gives CDR1 MNHNS, CDR2 SASEGT. The CDR3 covers 16 residues. Trimming took 2 bases from V and 4 from J; bases not matched to a gene: 9. The CDR3 loop is CASSETTGQVGETQYF. The covered CDR3 bases are TGTGCCAGCAGTGAAACGACGGGACAGGTCGGAGAGACC.

Turning to this clone: The CDR3 end falls 3 residues outside the read, so it is completed with the germline J gene. J is TRBJ2-2 and V is TRBV2, with a tentative D call TRBD1 (7 bases). The germline gives CDR1 SNHLY, CDR2 FYNNEI. This CDR3 has 16 amino acids. CDR3 DNA (partial): TGTGCCAGCAGTCTACAGGGGACTCAAAATAATTCACCG. It encodes CASSLQGTQNNSP. The full-length CDR3 reads as CASSLQGTQNNSPLFF.

As concerns this clone: The read ends 3 residues shy of where the CDR3 ends; the end is completed using the germline J gene. The gene calls are TRBV9 and TRBJ2-4; TRBD2 matches at 8 bases. CDR1 and CDR2 from the germline V gene are SGDLS and YYNGEE. This CDR3 has 16 amino acids. The sequenced CDR3 bases are TGTGCCAGCAGCGTAGGTGTTAGCGGGGAAGGAACAATT. As protein: CASSVGVSGEGTI. The CDR3 reads in full as CASSVGVSGEGTIQYF.

For this clone: The read is 3 residues too short to cover the CDR3 end, so that end is filled in from the germline J gene. This chain connects TRBV7-2 to TRBJ2-4, with D perhaps matching TRBD2 (7 bases). V shed 2 bases and J shed 8 bases, with 16 bases lying between them. Germline V gives CDR1 SGHTA, CDR2 FQGNSA. The CDR3 has 15 residues. CDR3 DNA (partial): TGTGCCAGCAGCTTATTGGGGGGGGCTCGAGACATT. The encoded protein is CASSLLGGARDI. The CDR3 in full is CASSLLGGARDIQYF. The complete variable domain, with remaining parts taken from reference TRBV7-2 and TRBJ2-4, reads GAGVSQSPSNKVTEKGKDVELRCDPISGHTALYWYRQSLGQGLEFLIYFQGNSAPDKSGLPSDRFSAERTGGSVSTLTIQRTQQEDSAVYLCASSLLGGARDIQYFGAGTRLSVL.

As regards this clone: Additional DNA sequences in this sample encode the identical CDR3. The CDR3 is CASSERGQGNSNQPQHF. The DNA read from the CDR3 is TGTGCCAGCAGCGAGAGGGGGCAAGGAAATAGCAATCAGCCC. The rearrangement joins TRBV7-8 to TRBJ1-5, with TRBD1 matching over 7 bases. The read ends 3 residues shy of where the CDR3 ends; the end is completed using the germline J gene. This CDR3 is 17 amino acids long. CDR1 is SGHVS and CDR2 is FQNEAQ in the germline V gene. With V trimmed by 5 bases and J by 0 bases, 10 bases remained unmatched.

In the case of this clone: The CDR3 is cut off 3 residues early in the read; its end comes from the germline J gene. This chain joins TRBV30 and TRBJ2-1, with D perhaps matching TRBD1 (6 bases). V shed 2 bases and J shed 9 bases, with 14 bases lying between them. The V gene's germline CDR1 is GTSNPN and CDR2 SVGIG (reference sequence). The CDR3 contains 13 residues. The covered CDR3 bases are TGTGCCTGGAGTACCCAGGGGTTGGCTGAG. Translation: CAWSTQGLAE. The entire CDR3 is CAWSTQGLAEQFF.

Remarks on this clone: The observed sequence ends 3 residues before the CDR3 terminus, with the missing tail filled in from the germline J gene. The chain employs TRBV19 and TRBJ2-3, with 8 positions matching TRBD2. Germline loops: CDR1 LNHDA, CDR2 SQIVND (reference sequence). This CDR3 region has 12 residues. The part of the CDR3 DNA that was read is TGTGCCAGTAGTCTCGAGCGGGGGACG. Translated: CASSLERGT. In full, the CDR3 is CASSLERGTQYF.

About this clone itself: The observed sequence ends 3 residues before the CDR3 terminus, with the missing tail filled in from the germline J gene. The chain has TRBV19 and TRBJ2-2; 8 positions match TRBD1. The length of the CDR3 is 15 residues. The germline CDR1 and CDR2 sequences are LNHDA and SQIVND (reference sequence). CDR3 bases read: TGTGCCAGTAGTGACCCAAACAGGGGGAATGAAAAG. This codes for CASSDPNRGNEK. The entire CDR3 protein reads CASSDPNRGNEKLFF.

With regard to this clone: Sequencing ends 3 residues short of the CDR3 end; the germline J gene provides the rest. This chain uses TRBV7-9 with TRBJ2-7; TRBD1 is a possible D gene (6 bases). This CDR3 has 13 amino acids. Germline V gene lookup returns CDR1 SEHNR and CDR2 FQNEAQ (reference sequence). V dropped 5 bases and J dropped 2 bases, with 10 bases sitting between them. The CDR3 loop reads CASSDGQTYEQYF. The DNA read from the CDR3 is TGTGCCAGCAGCGACGGACAGACCTACGAG.

CDR3 amino acids: CASSPRGSKDGYTF. The sequenced CDR3 bases are TGTGCCAGCTCACCAAGAGGGTCCAAGGATGGC. V gene TRBV18 combines with J gene TRBJ1-2; unclear D gene. Read data end 3 residues before the CDR3 end; the end is taken from the germline J gene. With 2 bases removed from V and 6 bases from J, the gap between germline ends came to 13 bases. The CDR3 contains 14 residues. Germline lookup yields CDR1 KGHSH and CDR2 LQKENI.

Regarding this clone: The missing CDR3 end, 3 residues past where the read stops, is filled in from the germline J gene. The gene calls are TRBV20-1 and TRBJ2-7; D call uncertain. V was trimmed by 3 bases and J by 2 bases, leaving 14 bases between them. The CDR3 covers 14 residues. CDR1 DFQATT and CDR2 SNEGSKA come from the germline V gene (reference sequence). The CDR3 is CSASFSSGTYEQYF. The CDR3 bases that were read are TGCAGTGCTAGTTTTAGTTCAGGTACCTACGAG.

In the case of this clone: The DNA ends 3 residues before the CDR3 does, and the rest of the CDR3 is filled in from the germline J gene. The chain recombines TRBV6-2 or TRBV6-3 with TRBJ2-5, with 11 bases fitting TRBD1. Looked up from germline, CDR1 is MNHEY and CDR2 is SVGEGT. The V gene end was trimmed by 2 bases and the J gene end by 4 bases; junction bases not matched to a gene: 6. The CDR3 spans 16 residues. The sequenced CDR3 bases are TGTGCCAGCAGTTACCCCAGGACAGGGGGCTTAGAGACC. Protein product: CASSYPRTGGLET. Given in full, the CDR3 is CASSYPRTGGLETQYF.

Remarks on this clone: The CDR3 end lies 3 residues beyond the end of the read and is filled in from the germline J gene. This chain joins TRBV5-6 and TRBJ1-2; no clear D gene. The CDR3 spans 13 residues. The V gene's germline CDR1 is SGHDT and CDR2 YYEEEE. The covered CDR3 bases are TGTGCCAGCAGCTTGGCCACGGCGGGAGGC. As protein: CASSLATAGG. The CDR3 reads in full as CASSLATAGGYTF.

Points on this clone: The read gets to within 3 residues of the CDR3 end, and the germline J gene fills in the rest. This chain links TRBV19 with TRBJ1-6; D gene unclear. Germline V gene sequence: CDR1 LNHDA, CDR2 SQIVND (reference sequence). V lost 1 base to trimming and J lost 5 bases, with 6 bases between them. The CDR3 spans 14 residues. The covered CDR3 bases are TGTGCCAGTAGTATAGTCAGGAATAATTCACCC. Translated: CASSIVRNNSP. The whole CDR3 is CASSIVRNNSPLHF.

CDR3 loop: CASSRATGRLNEKLFF. The DNA read from the CDR3 is TGTGCCAGCTCACGCGCAACCGGCAGGCTCAATGAAAAA. The V gene is TRBV18, the J gene TRBJ1-4; no firm D call. From the germline J gene comes the end of the CDR3, since the read stops 3 residues before it. Germline-derived CDR1 and CDR2 are KGHSH and LQKENI. V dropped 4 bases and J dropped 5 bases, with 17 bases sitting between them. The CDR3 is 16 amino acids.